A selection of T cell receptor beta chains follows, all from one sample in a study of blood T cell repertoires in COVID-19. Method: immunoSEQ multiplex PCR; TCRdb's copy keeps in-frame clones and lacks some. The sample holds about 170,000 clones, less than 90% seen once. The sequenced sample was peripheral blood. These receptors came from a woman in her 70s with COVID-19, enrolled during active disease. Each CDR3 is given with its conserved first and last residue. The D gene is left open where the match is weak. Size tells how often a clone was seen (once, few, many) or the class of an expanded clone, and some rows leave it out.

abundance,d_gene,v_gene,j_gene,CDR3aa,CDR3nt
-,-,TRBV7-2,TRBJ2-3,CASSQTRPTDTQYF,TGTGCCAGCAGCCAGACTAGGCCCACAGATACGCAGTATTTT
-,TRBD1,TRBV4-2,TRBJ1-2,CASSYGTGVSNGYTF,TGTGCCAGCAGCTATGGGACAGGGGTCAGCAATGGCTACACCTTC
-,TRBD1,TRBV19,TRBJ2-3,CATSRTGRTDTQYF,TGTGCCACCTCTCGGACAGGGCGGACAGATACGCAGTATTTT
-,-,TRBV9,TRBJ1-6,CASSATANSNSPLHF,TGTGCCAGCAGCGCCACAGCTAATTCTAATTCACCCCTCCACTTT
-,-,TRBV28,TRBJ1-1,CASSPRLTVDRNTEAFF,TGTGCCAGCAGTCCTCGTTTAACTGTAGACAGGAACACTGAAGCTTTCTTT
-,TRBD1,TRBV12-5,TRBJ2-2,CASGLVTGKYTGELFF,TGTGCTAGTGGTTTGGTGACAGGGAAGTACACCGGGGAGCTGTTTTTT
-,-,TRBV29-1,TRBJ1-2,CSAAATDGYTF,TGCAGCGCCGCGGCCACGGATGGCTACACCTTC
-,-,TRBV7-8,TRBJ2-5,CASSRSGGGRETQYF,TGTGCCAGCAGCCGATCTGGGGGGGGGCGCGAGACCCAGTACTTC
once,-,TRBV18,TRBJ2-4,CASSPQLTARDIQYF,TGTGCCAGCTCACCACAACTGACAGCTAGAGACATTCAGTACTTC
-,-,TRBV12-3/TRBV12-4,TRBJ1-2,CASTSGDGYTF,TGTGCCAGCACCTCAGGGGATGGCTACACCTTC
-,-,TRBV28,TRBJ1-2,CASTIGGGDPYGYTF,TGTGCCAGCACCATTGGGGGGGGCGATCCCTATGGCTACACCTTC
-,TRBD1,TRBV29-1,TRBJ1-5,CSGGQGGNQPQHF,TGCAGCGGTGGACAGGGCGGCAATCAGCCCCAGCATTTT
-,-,TRBV5-6,TRBJ1-4,CASSSGQLSNEKLFF,TGTGCCAGCAGCTCCGGACAGCTGAGTAATGAAAAACTGTTTTTT
-,-,TRBV2,TRBJ2-1,CASSAEITPGHYSYNEQFF,TGTGCCAGCAGTGCAGAAATTACACCGGGACACTACTCCTACAATGAGCAGTTCTTC
-,-,TRBV7-2,TRBJ1-5,CASSPDTGREPQHF,TGTGCCAGCAGCCCCGACACAGGGAGGGAGCCCCAGCATTTT
-,-,TRBV28,TRBJ2-7,CASSLGKGAKVEQYF,TGTGCCAGCAGTTTGGGTAAAGGGGCGAAGGTCGAGCAGTACTTC
-,-,TRBV5-4,TRBJ1-4,CASSRRGEEKLFF,TGTGCCAGCAGCAGAAGGGGTGAGGAAAAACTGTTTTTT
-,-,TRBV6-5,TRBJ1-1,CASSKGQAVNTEAFF,TGTGCCAGCAGTAAGGGACAAGCGGTGAACACTGAAGCTTTCTTT
-,TRBD2,TRBV7-2,TRBJ2-5,CASSPRTSGRTWYQETQYF,TGTGCCAGCAGCCCCAGGACTAGCGGGAGGACTTGGTACCAAGAGACCCAGTACTTC
-,-,TRBV30,TRBJ2-2,CAWSVGAHTGELFF,TGTGCCTGGAGTGTGGGGGCGCACACCGGGGAGCTGTTTTTT
-,-,TRBV2,TRBJ2-1,CASSEVGRQDSYNEQFF,TGTGCCAGCAGTGAAGTAGGTCGGCAGGACTCCTACAATGAGCAGTTCTTC
few,-,TRBV21-1,TRBJ1-1,CARHGTGRRMNTEAFF,TGTGCCAGGCACGGCACAGGGCGGAGAATGAACACTGAAGCTTTCTTT
-,TRBD2,TRBV27,TRBJ2-5,CASGSGKYQETQYF,TGTGCCAGCGGTAGCGGGAAGTACCAAGAGACCCAGTACTTC
-,-,TRBV28,TRBJ1-5,CASSQGQNNQPQHF,TGTGCCAGCAGCCAAGGACAGAATAATCAGCCCCAGCATTTT
-,-,TRBV29-1,TRBJ1-2,CSVEDRGPGAGYTF,TGCAGCGTTGAAGATCGAGGTCCAGGGGCTGGCTACACCTTC
-,-,TRBV6-1,TRBJ2-7,CASSEQGSEQYF,TGTGCCAGCAGTGAACAGGGGAGCGAGCAGTACTTC
-,-,TRBV11-2,TRBJ1-5,CASSLSGNQPQHF,TGTGCCAGCAGCTTAAGCGGCAATCAGCCCCAGCATTTT
-,-,TRBV30,TRBJ1-6,CAWSVPTGSSYNSPLHF,TGTGCCTGGAGTGTACCCACAGGGAGCTCCTATAATTCACCCCTCCACTTT
-,TRBD1,TRBV30,TRBJ2-1,CASQSRGRNEQFF,TGTGCTAGCCAATCCAGGGGGCGGAATGAGCAGTTCTTC
-,-,TRBV30,TRBJ2-7,CAWSGDSFYEQYF,TGTGCCTGGAGTGGGGACTCATTCTACGAGCAGTACTTC
few,-,TRBV15,TRBJ1-4,CATAGDATNEKLFF,TGTGCCACCGCGGGGGACGCAACTAATGAAAAACTGTTTTTT
-,TRBD2,TRBV7-2,TRBJ2-1,CASSSAGTRAYEQFF,TGTGCCAGCAGCTCGGCCGGGACTAGGGCCTACGAGCAGTTCTTC
once,-,TRBV3-1/TRBV3-2,TRBJ2-3,CASSLGGGADTQYF,TGTGCCAGCAGCCTTGGGGGGGGCGCAGATACGCAGTATTTT
-,-,TRBV29-1,TRBJ1-1,CSVEVGTVDPEAFF,TGCAGCGTTGAAGTAGGAACAGTTGATCCTGAAGCTTTCTTT
-,TRBD2,TRBV18,TRBJ2-3,CASSPTAGALSKTQYF,TGTGCCAGCTCACCAACAGCGGGGGCGCTCTCAAAGACGCAGTATTTT
-,TRBD1,TRBV3-1/TRBV3-2,TRBJ2-3,CASRTGSTDTQYF,TGTGCCAGCAGGACAGGGTCCACAGATACGCAGTATTTT
-,-,TRBV30,TRBJ1-3,CAWIPRSSGNTIYF,TGTGCCTGGATCCCCCGGAGCTCTGGAAACACCATATATTTT
-,TRBD2,TRBV18,TRBJ2-2,CASSPLGAGGTNTGELFF,TGTGCCAGCTCACCACTTGGAGCGGGGGGAACGAACACCGGGGAGCTGTTTTTT
-,TRBD2,TRBV7-2,TRBJ2-5,CASSLPSGGQETQYF,TGTGCCAGCAGCTTACCTAGCGGGGGACAAGAGACCCAGTACTTC
-,TRBD2,TRBV5-6,TRBJ2-1,CASSSGLAGGFNEQFF,TGTGCCAGCAGCTCCGGACTAGCGGGAGGATTCAATGAGCAGTTCTTC
once,-,TRBV11-2,TRBJ2-3,CASSSYPPGSRADTQYF,TGTGCCAGCAGCTCCTACCCCCCGGGATCCCGGGCAGATACGCAGTATTTT
-,TRBD1,TRBV24-1,TRBJ1-2,CATSDHRDRVTYGYTF,TGTGCCACCAGTGATCACCGGGACAGGGTAACCTATGGCTACACCTTC
-,-,TRBV3-1/TRBV3-2,TRBJ2-3,CASSQDWGRTDTQYF,TGTGCCAGCAGCCAAGATTGGGGCCGCACAGATACGCAGTATTTT
-,TRBD1,TRBV9,TRBJ1-1,CASSVGGTGPTEAFF,TGTGCCAGCAGCGTAGGGGGGACAGGGCCCACTGAAGCTTTCTTT
once,TRBD2,TRBV11-2,TRBJ2-2,CASSPGTTFAGELFF,TGTGCCAGCAGCCCAGGGACTACCTTTGCCGGGGAGCTGTTTTTT
-,-,TRBV7-6,TRBJ2-1,CASSGLFDEQFF,TGTGCCAGCAGCGGACTGTTTGATGAGCAGTTCTTC
-,-,TRBV2,TRBJ1-1,CASSLMNTEAFF,TGTGCCAGCAGTTTAATGAACACTGAAGCTTTCTTT
-,TRBD2,TRBV6-1,TRBJ2-5,CASSEMFRASGGGQETQYF,TGTGCCAGCAGTGAAATGTTTCGGGCTAGCGGGGGGGGCCAAGAGACCCAGTACTTC
-,TRBD2,TRBV30,TRBJ2-1,CAGGTSGMGEQFF,TGTGCCGGCGGGACTAGCGGGATGGGTGAGCAGTTCTTC
-,TRBD1,TRBV28,TRBJ2-7,CATNWARQGSEQYF,TGTGCCACCAATTGGGCCCGACAGGGATCCGAGCAGTACTTC
-,-,TRBV28,TRBJ1-2,CASSRGLTSYGYTF,TGTGCCAGCAGTCGCGGGTTGACATCCTATGGCTACACCTTC
-,-,TRBV27,TRBJ2-1,CASSLAGSSYNEQFF,TGTGCCAGCAGTTTAGCGGGGAGCTCCTACAATGAGCAGTTCTTC